One sample yielded the 8 T cell receptor beta chains listed below, sequenced in a study of blood T cells in healthy people across ages. Then a second PCR, running about 6 to 11 cycles, was carried out with a sample-barcoded 5' primer and a J-beta primer mix. MiXCR, run by TCRdb on the 5' RACE reads, gives a single entry per CDR3 protein. The sample has 910,000 or so distinct CDR3 sequences, about 51% seen once. What was sequenced was blood. Source of these receptors: an older woman in good health.

This clonotype appeared a few times. The chain employs TRBV20-1 and TRBJ2-1, with 7 bases fitting TRBD2. Germline trimming cut 7 bases from V and 8 bases from J; bases unmatched to any gene: 8. The germline CDR1 and CDR2 sequences are DFQATT and SNEGSKA (reference sequence). The CDR3 extends over 12 amino acids. The CDR3 DNA reads TGCAGTGGGGGGGGGAGGCGGGATGAGCAGTTCTTC. Protein: CSGGGRRDEQFF.

This clonotype appeared a few times. The J gene is TRBJ2-3, the V gene TRBV10-3, with TRBD2 matching 8 bases. The V and J ends lost 6 bases and 3 bases, in that order; junction bases with no gene match: 5. The germline CDR1 and CDR2 sequences are ENHRY and SYGVKD. The CDR3 totals 14 residues. The CDR3 nucleotides read TGTGCCATCAGGGGACTAGACGGAACAGATACGCAGTATTTT. It codes for CAIRGLDGTDTQYF.

This sequence joins TRBV11-1 and TRBJ2-7; TRBD1 matches 8 bases. Germline values: CDR1 SGHAT, CDR2 FQDESV (reference sequence). Unmatched junction bases numbered 4, after V lost 0 bases and J lost 3 bases. This CDR3 has 15 residues. As DNA, the CDR3 is TGTGCCAGCAGCTTAGCCAACGGACAGGGCTACGAGCAGTACTTC. It yields the protein CASSLANGQGYEQYF. Full variable domain (remainder filled in from reference TRBV11-1 and TRBJ2-7): EAEVAQSPRYKITEKSQAVAFWCDPISGHATLYWYRQILGQGPELLVQFQDESVVDDSQLPKDRFSAERLKGVDSTLKIQPAELGDSAMYLCASSLANGQGYEQYFGPGTRLTVT.

The chain joins TRBV10-3 to TRBJ2-5; 7 nucleotides align to TRBD1. The J call is in doubt because the DNA end fits TRBJ2-7 better. This CDR3 contains 13 residues. The V gene's germline CDR1 is ENHRY and CDR2 SYGVKD. Written as DNA, the CDR3 is TGTGCCATCAGTGTTGACAGGGTGTCCGAGCAGTACTTC. Translated: CAISVDRVSEQYF.

This clonotype was found once. The chain couples TRBV2 to TRBJ2-1, with 11 positions matching TRBD2. V shed 6 bases and J 9 bases; nucleotides not matched to a gene: 7. Germline CDR1 and CDR2: SNHLY and FYNNEI. The length of the CDR3 is 14 residues. CDR3 sequence: CASSETSGIGEQFF. The CDR3 DNA is TGTGCCAGCAGCGAGACTAGCGGGATTGGTGAGCAGTTCTTC.

This clonotype came up a few times. V and J are TRBV7-9 and TRBJ2-3; the D gene is possibly TRBD2 (5 bases). CDR1 is SEHNR, CDR2 FQNEAQ, per germline (reference sequence). The CDR3 loop spans 15 amino acids. The germline V and J ends were trimmed by 5 bases and 2 bases, with 14 bases remaining between them. The CDR3 loop reads CASSPGLFSTDTQYF. CDR3 in DNA: TGTGCCAGCAGCCCCGGACTTTTCTCCACAGATACGCAGTATTTT.

The chain recombines TRBV6-5 with TRBJ2-7; 7 bases fit TRBD2. In germline, CDR1 is MNHEY, CDR2 SVGAGI. Germline trimming cut 2 bases from V and 0 bases from J; bases unmatched to any gene: 10. This CDR3 contains 17 residues. CDR3 sequence: CASSYTALAAHSYEQYF. The CDR3 region has the DNA TGTGCCAGCAGTTACACAGCCCTAGCGGCTCACTCCTACGAGCAGTACTTC.

This clonotype was picked up one time. An end of the junction does not agree with germline; a read error may underlie this. The chain couples TRBV7-2 to TRBJ2-1, with 16 positions matching TRBD2. This CDR3 region has 20 residues. Germline CDR1 reads SGHTA; CDR2 reads FQGNSA. CDR3 coding DNA: TGTGCCAGCAGCCGCCCCGGGACTAGCGGGAGGGATAGCTCCTACAATGGGCAGTTCTTC. As protein: CASSRPGTSGRDSSYNGQFF.